A selection of T cell receptor beta chains follows, all from one sample in a study of cytomegalovirus exposure and HLA in healthy donors. Data came from immunoSEQ multiplex PCR; TCRdb stores just in-frame clones and leaves some out. The sample includes 100,000 to 150,000 clones, about 10% of them seen just once. Sequencing was done on a sample of PBMCs. These receptors were collected from a young woman in good health and CMV-seropositive. CDR3s include the opening cysteine and the closing phenylalanine or tryptophan. The D gene is left open where the match is weak. The size field is filled for only some rows; it gives once, few, many or a size class.

abundance,d_gene,j_gene,v_gene,CDR3aa,CDR3nt
few,TRBD1,TRBJ2-7,TRBV6-5,CASSRSGQGSYEQYF,TGTGCCAGCAGTCGGTCGGGACAGGGGTCCTACGAGCAGTACTTC
few,TRBD1,TRBJ1-4,TRBV7-6,CASSATGVLGEKLFF,TGTGCCAGCAGCGCTACAGGGGTCTTAGGTGAAAAACTGTTTTTT
few,.,TRBJ1-3,TRBV5-6,CASSPRGYSGNTIYF,TGTGCCAGCAGCCCGAGGGGGTACTCTGGAAACACCATATATTTT
few,TRBD2,TRBJ2-7,TRBV5-6,CASSDPRGLAGVSYEQYF,TGTGCCAGCAGCGACCCACGGGGACTAGCGGGAGTCTCCTACGAGCAGTACTTC
few,TRBD1,TRBJ2-1,TRBV6-5,CASSSGQEYNEQFF,TGTGCCAGCAGTTCGGGACAGGAGTACAATGAGCAGTTCTTC
few,TRBD1,TRBJ1-2,TRBV30,CAWRGTGEGYTF,TGTGCCTGGAGGGGGACAGGGGAGGGCTACACCTTC
few,TRBD1,TRBJ1-1,TRBV19,CASSRQGRNTEAFF,TGTGCCAGTAGCCGACAGGGGAGGAACACTGAAGCTTTCTTT
few,TRBD2,TRBJ2-1,TRBV19,CASSGFTGGIYNEQFF,TGTGCCAGTAGTGGATTTACGGGGGGGATTTACAATGAGCAGTTCTTC
few,.,TRBJ1-2,TRBV2,CASRGDSALYGYTF,TGTGCCAGCAGAGGGGATTCAGCCTTATATGGCTACACCTTC
many,TRBD1,TRBJ1-4,TRBV5-1,CASSLGQATNEKLFF,TGCGCCAGCAGCCTGGGACAGGCAACTAATGAAAAACTGTTTTTT
.,.,TRBJ2-6,TRBV29-1,CSVESTGAAWGANVLTF,TGCAGCGTTGAAAGCACAGGCGCCGCCTGGGGGGCCAACGTCCTGACTTTC
.,TRBD1,TRBJ1-4,TRBV27,CASSFGPGQGARKLFF,TGTGCCAGCAGTTTTGGCCCGGGACAGGGGGCCCGAAAACTGTTTTTT
few,TRBD1,TRBJ2-3,TRBV29-1,CSVQLTGTESTDTQYF,TGCAGCGTCCAACTTACCGGGACAGAAAGCACAGATACGCAGTATTTT
.,TRBD2,TRBJ2-5,TRBV30,CAWSPGSSGTGETQYF,TGTGCCTGGAGTCCCGGTTCTAGCGGGACGGGAGAGACCCAGTACTTC
few,TRBD2,TRBJ2-2,TRBV5-1,CASSTMAGGTNTGELFF,TGCGCCAGCAGCACCATGGCGGGGGGAACGAACACCGGGGAGCTGTTTTTT
few,TRBD2,TRBJ2-1,TRBV7-9,CASSLTGSGGYNEQFF,TGTGCCAGCAGCTTGACGGGTAGCGGGGGGTACAATGAGCAGTTCTTC
.,.,TRBJ2-1,TRBV9,CASSVGEWGNEQFF,TGTGCCAGCAGCGTTGGGGAGTGGGGCAATGAGCAGTTCTTC
.,.,TRBJ1-1,TRBV7-9,CASSSRDSTEAFF,TGTGCCAGCAGCTCCAGGGATAGCACTGAAGCTTTCTTT
.,.,TRBJ1-2,TRBV27,CASSLAGYGYTF,TGTGCCAGCAGTTTAGCAGGGTATGGCTACACCTTC
.,TRBD1,TRBJ2-4,TRBV5-1,CASSPLTGDLDIQYF,TGCGCCAGCAGCCCCTTGACAGGGGATCTAGACATTCAGTACTTC
.,.,TRBJ2-1,TRBV15,CATSRPHSSSIYNEQFF,TGTGCCACCAGCAGACCACACTCTAGCTCGATCTACAATGAGCAGTTCTTC
.,TRBD2,TRBJ2-1,TRBV7-2,CASSLGSSGGYNEQFF,TGTGCCAGCAGCTTAGGTTCTAGCGGGGGCTACAATGAGCAGTTCTTC
.,.,TRBJ2-3,TRBV4-2,CASSQVGRDTQYF,TGTGCCAGCAGCCAAGTGGGGAGGGATACGCAGTATTTT
few,.,TRBJ2-3,TRBV28,CASSPGLHLRTQYF,TGTGCCAGCAGTCCGGGTCTACATCTTAGGACGCAGTATTTT
.,.,TRBJ2-5,TRBV28,CASSPSRVSETQYF,TGTGCCAGCAGCCCCTCCAGGGTATCAGAGACCCAGTACTTC
few,TRBD2,TRBJ2-1,TRBV7-2,CASSFASSGYNEQFF,TGTGCCAGCAGCTTCGCGAGTAGCGGGTACAATGAGCAGTTCTTC
.,.,TRBJ2-1,TRBV4-1,CASSPGDRGTRENEQFF,TGCGCCAGCAGCCCGGGCGATCGCGGGACGCGCGAAAATGAGCAGTTCTTC
.,.,TRBJ1-2,TRBV14,CASSPPAGESTF,TGTGCCAGCAGCCCCCCAGCGGGGGAGAGCACCTTC
.,TRBD1,TRBJ2-7,TRBV6-1,CASRRDRANYEQYF,TGTGCCAGCAGGCGCGACAGGGCCAACTACGAGCAGTACTTC
.,TRBD1,TRBJ2-7,TRBV10-3,CAISESPGQINYEQYF,TGTGCCATCAGTGAGTCCCCGGGACAGATTAACTACGAGCAGTACTTC
.,.,TRBJ2-7,TRBV14,CASSRVTGTLHEQYF,TGTGCCAGCAGCCGAGTCACCGGGACTCTACACGAGCAGTACTTC
few,.,TRBJ1-5,TRBV19,CASSIIGHDLRNQPQHF,TGTGCCAGTAGTATCATAGGACACGACCTGAGGAATCAGCCCCAGCATTTT
.,.,TRBJ1-1,TRBV19,CASSSWGAEAFF,TGTGCCAGTAGTTCCTGGGGCGCTGAAGCTTTCTTT
.,TRBD2,TRBJ2-1,TRBV29-1,CSVGPSGIYNEQFF,TGCAGCGTTGGTCCTAGCGGGATTTACAATGAGCAGTTCTTC
few,.,TRBJ1-1,TRBV28,CASSSRGFLAFF,TGTGCCAGCAGTTCAAGGGGGTTCCTAGCTTTCTTT
.,TRBD1,TRBJ1-2,TRBV19,CASSGLIGTGVYGYTF,TGTGCCAGTAGTGGATTAATCGGGACAGGGGTTTATGGCTACACCTTC
.,.,TRBJ1-5,TRBV27,CASSTGSQPQHF,TGTGCCAGCAGTACGGGATCTCAGCCCCAGCATTTT
.,.,TRBJ2-1,TRBV5-4,CASSLFRETYNEQFF,TGTGCCAGCAGCTTATTCCGGGAGACCTACAATGAGCAGTTCTTC
few,.,TRBJ1-1,TRBV7-9,CASIPEFNKEGNTEAFF,TGTGCCAGCATCCCCGAATTCAATAAGGAGGGGAACACTGAAGCTTTCTTT
few,.,TRBJ2-7,TRBV6-1,CASSEVASANYEQYF,TGTGCCAGCAGTGAAGTAGCTAGCGCAAACTACGAGCAGTACTTC
.,TRBD1,TRBJ1-3,TRBV7-3,CASSVGTGRSGNTIYF,TGTGCCAGCAGCGTAGGGACAGGCCGCTCTGGAAACACCATATATTTT
few,TRBD1,TRBJ1-1,TRBV14,CASSQVPGQGSAFF,TGTGCCAGCAGCCAAGTCCCGGGACAGGGTTCAGCTTTCTTT
.,.,TRBJ1-1,TRBV4-1,CASSQVQGTTEAFF,TGCGCCAGCAGCCAAGTTCAGGGCACCACTGAAGCTTTCTTT
.,.,TRBJ1-1,TRBV5-4,CASSLAGKTGNTEAFF,TGTGCCAGCAGCTTGGCAGGGAAGACAGGGAACACTGAAGCTTTCTTT
.,TRBD1,TRBJ1-1,TRBV12-5,CASGLSGGPNTEAFF,TGTGCTAGTGGTTTGTCAGGGGGACCGAACACTGAAGCTTTCTTT
.,.,TRBJ1-1,TRBV11-3,CASSYFSNTEAFF,TGTGCCAGCAGCTACTTCTCGAACACTGAAGCTTTCTTT
.,.,TRBJ2-7,TRBV10-3,CAISDLDSPTQQYF,TGTGCCATCAGTGACTTGGACAGCCCTACGCAGCAGTACTTC